This TCR beta chain was recovered during a study of blood T cells in healthy people across ages. PBMCs were isolated at a quantity of at least 7 million per sample. V lost 7 bases to trimming and J lost 2 bases, with 14 bases between them. The length of the CDR3 is 14 residues. CDR1 SEHNR and CDR2 FQNEAQ come from the germline V gene (reference sequence). Next came a second PCR, run for about 7 to 12 cycles, which used a sample-barcoded 5' primer along with a J-beta primer mix. TCRdb re-analysed the 5' RACE reads in MiXCR, keeping a single row per CDR3 protein. The sample holds hundreds of thousands of distinct CDR3 sequences; under 65% are singletons and the top ten take around 37%. This clonotype has only a few counts.

The receptor comes from a man between 60 and 70 years old in good health. The material sequenced was blood. This chain links TRBV7-9 with TRBJ1-1; possible D gene TRBD1, 6 bases. Here the CDR3 reads CASKPMGGNTEAFF. The CDR3 DNA reads as TGTGCCAGCAAGCCCATGGGGGGCAACACTGAAGCTTTCTTT.